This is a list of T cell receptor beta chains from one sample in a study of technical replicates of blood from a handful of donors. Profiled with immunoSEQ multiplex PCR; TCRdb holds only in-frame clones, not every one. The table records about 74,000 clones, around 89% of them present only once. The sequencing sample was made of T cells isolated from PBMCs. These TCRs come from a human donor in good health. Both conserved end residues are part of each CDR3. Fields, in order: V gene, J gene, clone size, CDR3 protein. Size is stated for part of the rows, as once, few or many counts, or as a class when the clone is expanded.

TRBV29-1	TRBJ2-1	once	CSVRFSGTDNEQFF
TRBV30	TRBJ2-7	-	CAWVSQGNYEQYF
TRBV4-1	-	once	CASSQIERELFGYEQYF
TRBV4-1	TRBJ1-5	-	CASSPSPGQVNQPQHF
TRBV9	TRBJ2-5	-	CASSSRTSGKEETQYF
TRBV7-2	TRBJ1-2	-	CASSLDGGSSSYGYTF
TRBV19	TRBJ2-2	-	CASSDTSGATGELFF
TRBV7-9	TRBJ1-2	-	CASSPDDRGQRGYTF
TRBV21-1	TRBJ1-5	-	CASSTGQEDQPQHF
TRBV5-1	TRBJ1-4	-	CASSLYFQGIEEKLFF
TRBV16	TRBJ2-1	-	CASREEGNEQFF
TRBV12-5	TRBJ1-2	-	CALRGARGRANYGYTF
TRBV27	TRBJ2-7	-	CASSFYRDYEQYF
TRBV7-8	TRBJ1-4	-	CASSLSTLKYGTENEKLFF
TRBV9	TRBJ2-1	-	CASSRTGDFGREDEEQFF
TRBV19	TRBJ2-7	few	CASSPGLSYEQYF
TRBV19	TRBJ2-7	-	CASSIWGRGEQYF
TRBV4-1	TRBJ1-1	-	CASSQDQGLTEAFF
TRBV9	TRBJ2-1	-	CASSVSSAHSYNEQFF
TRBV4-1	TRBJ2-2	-	CASSQEAGRTGELFF
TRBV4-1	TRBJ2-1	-	CASSQDFGGGEQFF
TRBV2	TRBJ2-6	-	CASSDPSGGPSGANVLTF
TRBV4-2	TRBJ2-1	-	CASSHPGLLGNEQFF
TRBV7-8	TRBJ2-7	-	CASSRTSGYEQYF
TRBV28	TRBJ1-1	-	CASSSGTGITEAFF
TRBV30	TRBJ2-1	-	CAWSVTSNEQFF
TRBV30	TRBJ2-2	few	CAWGQGDGELFF
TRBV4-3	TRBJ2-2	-	CASSQAGTGKFAGELFF
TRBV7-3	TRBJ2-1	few	CASSFTGGPNEQFF
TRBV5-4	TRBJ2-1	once	CASSSGDGLHDEQFF
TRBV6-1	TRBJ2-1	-	CASSELGGPRDEQFF
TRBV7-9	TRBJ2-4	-	CASSSTSGTSGSGIQYF
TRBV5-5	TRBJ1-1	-	CASTPWWDYTEAFF
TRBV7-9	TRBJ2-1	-	CASSSRLAGSEQFF
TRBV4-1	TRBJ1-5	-	CASSQDFGTGGIQPQHF
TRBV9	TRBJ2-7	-	CASSPGLASYEQYF
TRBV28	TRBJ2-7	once	CASSPYPNLWDRGRKMAYEQYF
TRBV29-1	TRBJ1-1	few	CSARQGSNTEAFF
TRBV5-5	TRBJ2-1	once	CASSLVGAGGINNEQFF
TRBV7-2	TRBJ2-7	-	CASSTRTGEVDEQYF
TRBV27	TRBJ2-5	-	CASSSRTGQETQYF
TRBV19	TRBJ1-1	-	CASSTQSRGTEAFF
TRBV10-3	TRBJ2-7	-	CAISDYRAHEQYF
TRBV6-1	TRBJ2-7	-	CASSEGHDRYEQYF
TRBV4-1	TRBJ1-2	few	CASRATGSNYGYTF
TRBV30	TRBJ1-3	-	CAWSLGLGGSGNTIYF
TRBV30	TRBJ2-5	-	CAWSRLAGELETQYF
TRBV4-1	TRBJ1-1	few	CASSPQVGGRINTEAFF
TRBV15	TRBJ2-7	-	CATSRDTRLGYEQYF
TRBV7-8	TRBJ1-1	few	CASSLGDRGGAFF
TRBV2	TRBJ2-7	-	CASSEGLAGGSYEQYF
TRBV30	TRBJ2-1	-	CAWSVHPTSGTQQFF
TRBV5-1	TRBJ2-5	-	CARGPGGGRKTQYF